Listed below are T cell receptor beta chains from one sample, sequenced in a study of T cells in Graves' hyperthyroidism and ophthalmopathy. MiXCR, applied by TCRdb to the multiplex PCR reads, yields one record per CDR3 protein. Of 600,000 to 650,000 distinct CDR3 sequences in the sample, around 15% were seen once. Specimen: blood. The receptors come from a woman in her 30s with Graves' hyperthyroidism. Each CDR3 is given with its conserved first and last residue. A D gene is named only where the DNA matches it firmly. The size entry is marked missing in some rows and otherwise reads once, few, many or a size class.

CDR3 length,clone size,J gene,D gene,V gene,CDR3 protein,CDR3 DNA
13,.,TRBJ1-5,.,TRBV7-9,CASSLFENQPQHF,TGTGCCAGCAGCTTGTTTGAGAATCAGCCCCAGCATTTT
18,few,TRBJ2-3,TRBD2,TRBV27,CASSLWGGSGRAKGTQYF,TGTGCCAGCAGTTTATGGGGCGGTAGCGGGAGGGCCAAGGGTACGCAGTATTTT
12,few,TRBJ1-3,.,TRBV4-2,CANTGSGNTIYF,TGTGCCAACACAGGGTCCGGGAACACCATATATTTT
12,many,TRBJ2-7,.,TRBV27,CASSTRSYEQYF,TGTGCCAGCAGCACAAGGTCCTACGAGCAGTACTTC
14,many,TRBJ2-7,TRBD2,TRBV28,CASSPLAEQYEQYF,TGTGCCAGCAGTCCACTAGCGGAGCAATACGAGCAGTACTTC
17,.,TRBJ1-4,.,TRBV4-1,CASSPSRGRQGNEKLFF,TGCGCCAGCAGCCCCAGCCGAGGGCGGCAGGGGAATGAAAAACTGTTTTTT
15,.,TRBJ1-2,.,TRBV4-1,CASSQAGRVNYGYTF,TGCGCCAGCAGCCAAGCCGGCAGGGTGAACTATGGCTACACCTTC
14,few,TRBJ2-2,.,TRBV28,CASSFLANTGELFF,TGTGCCAGCAGTTTTTTAGCGAACACCGGGGAGCTGTTTTTT
15,many,TRBJ2-3,.,TRBV7-8,CASKPFQGSVDTQYF,TGTGCCAGCAAACCATTTCAAGGGTCGGTAGATACGCAGTATTTT
16,many,TRBJ2-1,TRBD2,TRBV20-1,CSARPLTSGRYNEQFF,TGCAGTGCTAGACCTCTGACTAGCGGGAGATACAATGAGCAGTTCTTC
16,few,TRBJ2-1,.,TRBV7-9,CASSAALGSSYNEQFF,TGTGCCAGCAGCGCCGCACTGGGGAGCTCCTACAATGAGCAGTTCTTC
14,.,TRBJ2-1,.,TRBV7-9,CASSLASHYNEQFF,TGTGCCAGCAGCTTAGCGAGTCACTACAATGAGCAGTTCTTC
14,few,TRBJ2-7,.,TRBV6-1,CASSEDEESYEQYF,TGTGCCAGCAGTGAAGATGAGGAGAGCTACGAGCAGTACTTC
12,.,TRBJ2-7,.,TRBV20-1,CSAPSDSYEQYF,TGCAGTGCCCCATCAGATAGCTACGAGCAGTACTTC
13,once,TRBJ1-1,.,TRBV6-5,CASSLTKRAEAFF,TGTGCCAGCAGTTTGACAAAAAGGGCTGAAGCTTTCTTT
18,few,TRBJ2-1,TRBD2,TRBV5-5,CASSLVGGASGPYNEQFF,TGTGCCAGCAGCTTGGTAGGCGGTGCTAGCGGTCCCTACAATGAGCAGTTCTTC
13,.,TRBJ1-5,.,TRBV6-1,CASSRDVRQPQHF,TGTGCCAGCAGTCGGGACGTGCGTCAGCCCCAGCATTTT
15,few,TRBJ2-2,.,TRBV2,CTSSDPRGHTGELFF,TGTACCAGCAGTGATCCCCGGGGGCACACCGGGGAGCTGTTTTTT
14,many,TRBJ2-7,.,TRBV12-3/TRBV12-4,CASSATERTDGQYF,TGTGCCAGCAGTGCCACTGAGCGGACGGACGGGCAGTACTTC
17,many,TRBJ2-2,.,TRBV12-3/TRBV12-4,CASSFYGGGFWTGELFF,TGTGCCAGCAGTTTCTATGGTGGAGGGTTCTGGACCGGGGAGCTGTTTTTT
14,few,TRBJ2-1,TRBD1,TRBV5-1,CASSIQGMNNEQFF,TGCGCCAGCAGCATACAGGGGATGAACAATGAGCAGTTCTTC
17,.,TRBJ2-7,TRBD2,TRBV9,CASSVDSSGRSRYEQYF,TGTGCCAGCAGCGTAGATTCTAGCGGGAGATCCCGCTACGAGCAGTACTTC
14,.,TRBJ2-2,.,TRBV19,CASRPRTGTGELFF,TGTGCCAGTAGACCCAGGACGGGTACCGGGGAGCTGTTTTTT
21,few,TRBJ1-1,.,TRBV4-3,CASSQDPGWGDAWFGLTEAFF,TGCGCCAGCAGCCAAGATCCAGGCTGGGGGGACGCTTGGTTTGGTCTCACTGAAGCTTTCTTT
17,few,TRBJ1-5,.,TRBV19,CASLSGIGLYSNQPQHF,TGTGCCAGTCTTTCCGGGATAGGGCTCTATAGCAATCAGCCCCAGCATTTT
15,many,TRBJ1-5,TRBD1,TRBV2,CASSERGQRNQPQHF,TGTGCCAGCAGTGAGCGGGGACAGCGAAATCAGCCCCAGCATTTT
14,many,TRBJ1-1,.,TRBV5-5,CASSLYSSNTEAFF,TGTGCCAGCAGCTTGTATAGTTCGAACACTGAAGCTTTCTTT
12,few,TRBJ2-5,.,TRBV29-1,CSVVTAGETQYF,TGCAGCGTTGTTACAGCCGGTGAGACCCAGTACTTC
14,few,TRBJ1-5,.,TRBV2,CASSLGGVNQPQHF,TGTGCCAGCAGCCTGGGGGGTGTCAATCAGCCCCAGCATTTT
15,.,TRBJ1-2,.,TRBV20-1,CNARDPGRGDYGYTF,TGCAATGCTAGAGATCCCGGGAGAGGGGACTATGGCTACACCTTC
13,many,TRBJ2-1,.,TRBV7-9,CASSPRGENEQFF,TGTGCCAGCAGCCCCCGTGGGGAGAACGAGCAGTTCTTC
13,many,TRBJ2-5,TRBD2,TRBV11-1,CASSAGVQETQYF,TGTGCCAGCAGCGCGGGAGTCCAAGAGACCCAGTACTTC
19,.,TRBJ2-1,TRBD1,TRBV7-8,CASSLVYPAGTGENNEQFF,TGTGCCAGCAGCTTAGTTTATCCCGCCGGGACAGGGGAAAACAATGAGCAGTTCTTC
14,.,TRBJ2-2,.,TRBV7-6,CASSLETISGELFF,TGTGCCAGCAGCTTAGAAACTATTAGCGGGGAGCTGTTTTTT
13,many,TRBJ2-2,.,TRBV12-3/TRBV12-4,CASSFGRGGELFF,TGTGCCAGCAGTTTTGGGCGGGGCGGGGAGCTGTTTTTT
14,many,TRBJ1-4,TRBD1,TRBV6-1,CASSEGTGGEKLFF,TGTGCCAGCAGTGAAGGGACAGGGGGTGAAAAACTGTTTTTT
13,few,TRBJ2-2,.,TRBV24-1,CATSDPLRRELFF,TGTGCCACCAGTGACCCCTTGAGGCGGGAGCTGTTTTTT
17,many,TRBJ2-7,.,TRBV20-1,CSAYHQRNTRGSYEQYF,TGCAGTGCTTACCATCAGCGGAACACGAGGGGCTCCTACGAGCAGTACTTC
15,few,TRBJ1-5,TRBD1,TRBV19,CASRRAGQFNQPQHF,TGTGCCAGTAGGAGAGCGGGACAGTTCAATCAGCCCCAGCATTTT
16,few,TRBJ2-7,TRBD2,TRBV20-1,CSADYSSGSVLYEQYF,TGCAGTGCCGATTACTCTAGCGGGAGCGTCTTGTACGAGCAGTACTTC